A single sample is the source of the 7 T cell receptor beta chains below, sequenced in a study of T cell changes during pregnancy in multiple sclerosis. Produced via immunoSEQ multiplex PCR; TCRdb's table is partial and in-frame only. This table holds about 50,000 clones, 90% found once. The sample here was peripheral blood, taken after pregnancy. The receptors were sampled from a female donor in good health, enrolled as a control in a pregnancy study.

This sequence joins TRBV5-4 and TRBJ2-7; 7 bases match TRBD2. This CDR3 is 14 amino acids long. The germline V gene has CDR1 SGHNT and CDR2 YYREEE (reference sequence). V dropped 2 bases and J dropped 2; count of bases not matched to a gene: 4. CDR3 DNA sequence: TGTGCCAGCAGCTTCACGGGAGGTCCCTACGAGCAGTACTTC. It codes for CASSFTGGPYEQYF.

This clone was recorded only once. V is TRBV5-1 and J is TRBJ2-7, with TRBD1 identical over 10 bases. This CDR3 has 16 residues. With V trimmed by 4 bases and J by 5 bases, 12 bases remained unmatched. Germline V gives CDR1 SGHRS, CDR2 YFSETQ. CDR3 sequence (DNA): TGCGCCAGCAGCCCGAGCCGGACAGGGGGTTACCACGAGCAGTACTTC. It encodes CASSPSRTGGYHEQYF.

The genes are TRBV30 and TRBJ2-1; 12 nucleotides agree with TRBD2. V trimming: 2 bases; J trimming: 8 bases; junction bases outside the gene matches: 10. CDR3 length: 16 amino acids. In germline, CDR1 is GTSNPN, CDR2 SVGIG (reference sequence). The CDR3 reads CAWSRELAGGIYEQFF. In DNA form, the CDR3 reads TGTGCCTGGAGTAGGGAGCTAGCGGGAGGGATCTATGAGCAGTTCTTC.

This chain links TRBV6-5 with TRBJ2-7, with 10 bases identical to TRBD2. The CDR3 is 15 residues long. Germline loops: CDR1 MNHEY, CDR2 SVGAGI. The ends lost 2 bases at V and 6 bases at J; junction bases unmatched: 7. CDR3 nucleotides: TGTGCCAGCAGTTACCCTCCTAGCGGGGGTGGCGAGCAGTACTTC. It specifies CASSYPPSGGGEQYF.

The chain recombines TRBV21-1 with TRBJ1-2; no check of the table's D call, TRBD1, against the DNA was made. TRBV21-1 is given as a pseudogene. The length of the CDR3 is 19 residues. CDR3 bases: TGTGCCAGCAGCAAAGTCCGGGGGACAGGGACGCCCGCTTTTTATGGCTACACCTTC. Amino acids: CASSKVRGTGTPAFYGYTF.

This clone was seen once. The CDR3 sequence: CASSQISGGYEQYF. In DNA, the CDR3 is TGTGCCAGCAGCCAAATTAGCGGGGGTTACGAGCAGTACTTC. The V call is TRBV4-2, the J call TRBJ2-7, with 9 nucleotides matching TRBD2. Per the germline V gene, CDR1 is LGHNA and CDR2 is YNFKEQ. V gave up 2 bases and J gave up 4 bases; unmatched junction bases: 3. This CDR3 has 14 residues.

V and J are TRBV2 and TRBJ1-4; 8 bases fit TRBD1. The V and J ends lost 4 bases and 3 bases, in that order; junction bases with no gene match: 4. The CDR3 is 15 residues long. Per germline, CDR1 SNHLY and CDR2 FYNNEI. CDR3 residues: CASSAEQGANEKLFF. The CDR3 DNA reads as TGTGCCAGCAGTGCGGAACAGGGGGCTAATGAAAAACTGTTTTTT.